The source of this TCR beta chain is a study of blood T cell repertoires in COVID-19. About the study: Samples of COVID-19 (acute and convalescent) were obtained from the United States, Italy and Spain. Sample material is recorded as cDNA or gDNA derived from T cells, B-cell-depleted T cells, or PBMCs.

This clone was recorded only once. The authors' processing: The authors estimated nucleated cell counts from reference gene primer amplification. TCRdb's table, derived via immunoSEQ multiplex PCR, lists solely in-frame clones and lacks some. The V and J calls and clone size were taken over from that table, and D and trimming were inferred from the DNA. The sample lists about 75,000 clones; 70% to 85% were seen once. Trimming stripped 4 bases from V and 7 bases from J, with 12 bases between. The CDR3 extends over 12 amino acids. CDR1 and CDR2 from the germline V gene are SGHNT and YYREEE (reference sequence).

Sequencing was done on a sample of peripheral blood. The receptor comes from a woman aged 45-60 years with acute or convalescent COVID-19. V is TRBV5-4 and J is TRBJ2-7; TRBD1 might be the D (5 bases). Written as DNA, the CDR3 is TGTGCCAGCAGCCTCGGACAACGGGAGCAGTACTTC. This codes for CASSLGQREQYF.